The clone carrying this T cell receptor beta chain was detected many times. Its specificity is unknown. This entry belongs to a study of neurological immune-mediated disorders. Study results and caveats: CDR3 amino acid sequences of expanded clones were not shared across subjects, a result suggesting private repertoires in all groups. HTLV-1-associated myelopathy led in TCR clonal expansion, while multiple sclerosis ranked lowest, below healthy controls.

The cDNA came from 5'RACE with 10-nucleotide random UMIs. Over 170 million TCR-beta sequences from 15-18 subjects came out of each sequencing run. One entry per CDR3 protein results from TCRdb running MiXCR on the 5' RACE reads. This table has more than 15,000 distinct CDR3 sequences, roughly 14% appearing once. Trimming at V came to 5 bases and at J to 2 bases, leaving 7 bases not matched to a gene. The germline V gene encodes CDR1 SGHRS and CDR2 YFSETQ. CDR3 length: 16 amino acids. Input material: PBMCs. The V and J genes are TRBV5-1 and TRBJ2-7; 13 bases are a match to TRBD2. This receptor was obtained from a man between 60 and 70 years old with HTLV-1-associated myelopathy (HAM/TSP). The CDR3 sequence: CASSPLLAGGTYEQYF. CDR3 in DNA: TGCGCCAGCAGTCCTCTACTAGCGGGGGGGACCTACGAGCAGTACTTC.